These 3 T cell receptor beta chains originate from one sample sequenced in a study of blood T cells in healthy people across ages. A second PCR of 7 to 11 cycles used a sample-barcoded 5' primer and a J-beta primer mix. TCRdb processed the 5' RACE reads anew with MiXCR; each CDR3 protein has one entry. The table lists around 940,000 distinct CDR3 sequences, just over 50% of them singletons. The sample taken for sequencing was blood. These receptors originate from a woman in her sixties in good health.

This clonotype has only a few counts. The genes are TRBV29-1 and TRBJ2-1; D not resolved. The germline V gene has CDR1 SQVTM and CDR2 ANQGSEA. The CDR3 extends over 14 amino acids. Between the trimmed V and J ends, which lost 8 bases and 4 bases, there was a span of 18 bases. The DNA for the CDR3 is TGCAGCCTGCAACGTCTAAAAATATACAATGAGCAGTTCTTC. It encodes CSLQRLKIYNEQFF.

The CDR3 region is CSATLGTADYEQYF. CDR3 in DNA: TGCAGTGCCACACTCGGGACAGCCGACTACGAGCAGTACTTC. The chain combines TRBV20-1 with TRBJ2-7; 7 nucleotides match TRBD1. The CDR3 spans 14 residues. Germline CDR1 DFQATT, CDR2 SNEGSKA (reference sequence). The J segment lost 3 bases and the V segment lost 6 bases, leaving 11 bases of the junction unmatched.

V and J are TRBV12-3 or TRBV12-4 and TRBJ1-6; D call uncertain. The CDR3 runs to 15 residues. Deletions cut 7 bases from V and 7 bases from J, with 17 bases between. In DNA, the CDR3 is TGTGCCAGCACCCTAGGTGAGGTGAGGAATTCACCCCTCCACTTT. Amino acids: CASTLGEVRNSPLHF.